This T cell receptor beta chain derives from a study of T cell responses to AZD1222 COVID-19 vaccine. Clones were read by immunoSEQ multiplex PCR, and TCRdb kept only the in-frame ones, dropping some. The table has roughly 160,000 clones, about 90% seen once. Germline V lookup: CDR1 MNHEY, CDR2 SVGAGI. This CDR3 region has 15 residues. V gave up 3 bases and J gave up 8 bases, with 14 bases separating them. Study-wide results and limits: Just five to seven people given AZD1222 tested seropositive at baseline. The sample set comprised mostly white British donors with more females, and clonal diversity was possibly underestimated.

Turning to this clone: Its antigen is unidentified.

The origin of this receptor is an adult in good health. The specimen was peripheral blood, collected on day 0 of MenACWY control vaccination. This chain joins TRBV6-5 and TRBJ1-6; weak D call: TRBD1 (5 bases). CDR3 region: CASSYMVGGDSPLHF. The CDR3 nucleotides read TGTGCCAGCAGTTATATGGTTGGGGGTGATTCACCCCTCCACTTT.